This T cell receptor (beta chain) appears in the sequencing data of a study of blood T cell repertoires in COVID-19. Study-wide background: PBMCs, B-cell-depleted T cells, or T cells provided the cDNA or gDNA that made up the material.

The CDR3 is 13 residues long. Germline CDR1 SGHKS, CDR2 YYEKEE (reference sequence). With 5 bases clipped from V and 4 bases from J, the junction kept 5 bases outside the gene matches. During active infection, Seattle patients enrolled and were then monitored through disease. Using immunoSEQ multiplex PCR, the repertoire was profiled, and TCRdb retains in-frame clones only, with some absent. The profile covers roughly 320,000 clones, with 70% to 90% appearing a single time and 6.3% taken by the ten largest. The chain is built from TRBV5-5 and TRBJ1-2; 7 bases align to TRBD1. Specimen: peripheral blood. This receptor was identified in a woman aged 50 to 60 with COVID-19, enrolled during active disease. In DNA form, the CDR3 reads TGTGCCAGCAGTCGGGACAGAGCCTATGGCTACACCTTC. Amino acid sequence: CASSRDRAYGYTF.